This TCR beta chain was identified during a study of blood T cells in healthy people across ages. A note on this clonotype: Its antigen is unknown.

Between the trimmed V and J ends, which lost 1 base and 5 bases, there was a span of 20 bases. Germline V CDR1 and CDR2: LNHNV, YYDKDF (reference sequence). CDR3 length: 17 residues. Study-wide findings and caveats: As age increased, TCR beta diversity per million T cells fell in a roughly linear fashion. Naive CD4+ cells and diversity were both higher in long-lived donors than in aged donors.

It was with a sample-barcoded 5' primer and a J-beta primer mix that a second PCR of roughly 7 to 12 cycles was run. MiXCR, applied by TCRdb to the 5' RACE reads, yields one record per CDR3 protein. The sample includes about a million distinct CDR3 sequences, 30% to 40% seen only once; the top ten take around 13%. V is TRBV15 and J is TRBJ2-5; D remains ambiguous. The clonotype originates from a man younger than 35 in good health. Sequenced input: blood. In nucleotides, the CDR3 is TGTGCCACCAGCAGAGCCCTACGGTCCCCAACCACGGAGACCCAGTACTTC. Translating gives CATSRALRSPTTETQYF.